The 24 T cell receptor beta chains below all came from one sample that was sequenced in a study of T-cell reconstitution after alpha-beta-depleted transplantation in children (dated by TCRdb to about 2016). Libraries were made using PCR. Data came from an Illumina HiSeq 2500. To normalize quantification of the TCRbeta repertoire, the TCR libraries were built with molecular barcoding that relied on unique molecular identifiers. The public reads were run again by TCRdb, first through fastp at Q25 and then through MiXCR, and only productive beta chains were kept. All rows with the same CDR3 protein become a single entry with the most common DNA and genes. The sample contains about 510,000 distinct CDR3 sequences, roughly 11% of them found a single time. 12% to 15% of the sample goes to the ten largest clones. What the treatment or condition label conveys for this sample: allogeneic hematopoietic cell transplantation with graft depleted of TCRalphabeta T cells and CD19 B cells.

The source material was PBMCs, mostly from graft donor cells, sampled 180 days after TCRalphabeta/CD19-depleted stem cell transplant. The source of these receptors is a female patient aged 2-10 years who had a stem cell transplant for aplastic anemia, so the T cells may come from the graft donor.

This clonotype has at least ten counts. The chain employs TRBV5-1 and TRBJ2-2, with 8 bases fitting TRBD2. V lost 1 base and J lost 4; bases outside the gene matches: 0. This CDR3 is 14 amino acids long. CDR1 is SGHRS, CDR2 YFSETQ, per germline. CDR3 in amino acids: CASSLTSGTGELFF. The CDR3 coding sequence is TGCGCCAGCAGCTTGACTAGCGGCACCGGGGAGCTGTTTTTT.

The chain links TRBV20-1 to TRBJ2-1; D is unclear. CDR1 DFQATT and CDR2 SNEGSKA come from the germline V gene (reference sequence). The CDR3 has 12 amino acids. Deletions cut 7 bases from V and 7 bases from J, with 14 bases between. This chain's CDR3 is CSVGHLGNEQFF. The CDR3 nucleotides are TGCAGTGTGGGCCACCTGGGGAATGAGCAGTTCTTC.

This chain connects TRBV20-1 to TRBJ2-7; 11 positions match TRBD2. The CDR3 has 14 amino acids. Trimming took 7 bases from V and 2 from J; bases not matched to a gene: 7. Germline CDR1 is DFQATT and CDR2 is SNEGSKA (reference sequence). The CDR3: CSGVVSGRAYEQYV. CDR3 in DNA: TGCAGTGGGGTAGTTAGCGGGAGGGCCTACGAGCAGTACGTC.

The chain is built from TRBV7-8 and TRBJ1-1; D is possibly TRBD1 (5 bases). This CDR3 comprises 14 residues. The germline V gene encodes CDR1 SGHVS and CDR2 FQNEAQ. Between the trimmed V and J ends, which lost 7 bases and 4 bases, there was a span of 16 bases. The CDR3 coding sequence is TGTGCCAGCACGCCATTGCGGGGGGTCACTGAAGCTTTCTTT. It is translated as CASTPLRGVTEAFF.

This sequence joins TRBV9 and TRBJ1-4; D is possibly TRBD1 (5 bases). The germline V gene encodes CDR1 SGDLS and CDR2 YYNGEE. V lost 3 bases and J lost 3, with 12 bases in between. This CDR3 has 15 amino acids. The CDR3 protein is CASSAGQGANEKLFF. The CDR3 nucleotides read TGTGCCAGCAGCGCAGGGCAGGGAGCTAATGAAAAACTGTTTTTT.

The CDR3 loop is CASSPRTSETYEQYF. The CDR3 DNA reads TGTGCCAGCAGTCCCCGGACTAGCGAGACCTACGAGCAGTACTTC. The chain links TRBV28 to TRBJ2-7; 9 bases fit TRBD2. With V trimmed by 5 bases and J by 2 bases, 7 bases remained unmatched. The germline V gene has CDR1 MDHEN and CDR2 SYDVKM. The CDR3 spans 15 residues.

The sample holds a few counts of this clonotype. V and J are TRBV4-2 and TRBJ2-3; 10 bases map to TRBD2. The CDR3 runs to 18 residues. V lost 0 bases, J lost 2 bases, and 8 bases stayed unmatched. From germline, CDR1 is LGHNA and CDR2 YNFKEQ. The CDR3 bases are TGTGCCAGCAGCCAAGAGTCTACGAGCGGGAGGGTCACAGATACGCAGTATTTT. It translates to CASSQESTSGRVTDTQYF.

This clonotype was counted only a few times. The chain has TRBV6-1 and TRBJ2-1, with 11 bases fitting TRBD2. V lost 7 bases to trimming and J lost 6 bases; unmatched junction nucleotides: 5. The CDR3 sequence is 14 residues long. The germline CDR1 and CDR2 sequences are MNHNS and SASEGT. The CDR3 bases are TGTGCCAGCAATGGACTAGCGGGCCGCAATGAGCAGTTCTTC. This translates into CASNGLAGRNEQFF.

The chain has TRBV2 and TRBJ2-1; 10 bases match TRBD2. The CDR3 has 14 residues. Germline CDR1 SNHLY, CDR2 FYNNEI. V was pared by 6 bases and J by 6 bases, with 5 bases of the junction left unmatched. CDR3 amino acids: CASRKERGGNEQFF. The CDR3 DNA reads TGTGCCAGCAGGAAGGAGCGGGGGGGCAATGAGCAGTTCTTC. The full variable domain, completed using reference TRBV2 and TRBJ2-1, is EPEVTQTPSHQVTQMGQEVILRCVPISNHLYFYWYRQILGQKVEFLVSFYNNEISEKSEIFDDQFSVERPDGSNFTLKIRSTKLEDSAMYFCASRKERGGNEQFFGPGTRLTVL.

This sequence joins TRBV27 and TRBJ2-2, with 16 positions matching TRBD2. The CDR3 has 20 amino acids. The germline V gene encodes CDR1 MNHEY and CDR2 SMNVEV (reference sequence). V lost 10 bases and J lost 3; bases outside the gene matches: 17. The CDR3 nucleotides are TGTGCCATCCGAAAGCCTCCGGGACTAGCGGGAGGGGAGGACACCGGGGAGCTGTTTTTT. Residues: CAIRKPPGLAGGEDTGELFF.

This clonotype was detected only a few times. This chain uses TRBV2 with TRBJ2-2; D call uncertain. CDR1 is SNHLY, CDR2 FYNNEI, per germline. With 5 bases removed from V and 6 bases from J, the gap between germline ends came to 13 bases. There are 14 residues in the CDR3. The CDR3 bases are TGTGCCAGCAGTTGGTCTGGCCTCGCCGGGGAGCTGTTTTTT. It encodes CASSWSGLAGELFF.

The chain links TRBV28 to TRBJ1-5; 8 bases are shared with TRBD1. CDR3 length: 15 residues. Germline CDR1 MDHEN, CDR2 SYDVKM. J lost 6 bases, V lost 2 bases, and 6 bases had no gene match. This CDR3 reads CASSLPQGASQPQHF. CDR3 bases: TGTGCCAGCAGTTTACCCCAGGGGGCGAGTCAGCCCCAGCATTTT. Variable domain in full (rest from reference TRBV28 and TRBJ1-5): DVKVTQSSRYLVKRTGEKVFLECVQDMDHENMFWYRQDPGLGLRLIYFSYDVKMKEKGDIPEGYSVSREKKERFSLILESASTNQTSMYLCASSLPQGASQPQHFGDGTRLSIL.

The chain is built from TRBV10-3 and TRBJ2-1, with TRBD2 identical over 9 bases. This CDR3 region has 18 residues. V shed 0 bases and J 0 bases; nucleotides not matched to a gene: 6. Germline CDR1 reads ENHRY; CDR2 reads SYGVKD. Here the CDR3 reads CAISESIGGGDSYNEQFF. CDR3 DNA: TGTGCCATCAGTGAGTCGATCGGCGGGGGGGACTCCTACAATGAGCAGTTCTTC.

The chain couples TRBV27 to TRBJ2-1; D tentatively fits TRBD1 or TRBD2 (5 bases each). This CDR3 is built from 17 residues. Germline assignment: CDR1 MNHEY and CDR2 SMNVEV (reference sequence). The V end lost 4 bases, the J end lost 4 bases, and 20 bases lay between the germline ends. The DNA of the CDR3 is TGTGCCAGCAGTTCTAATCGGGGCCAAACAATTTACAATGAGCAGTTCTTC. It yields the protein CASSSNRGQTIYNEQFF.

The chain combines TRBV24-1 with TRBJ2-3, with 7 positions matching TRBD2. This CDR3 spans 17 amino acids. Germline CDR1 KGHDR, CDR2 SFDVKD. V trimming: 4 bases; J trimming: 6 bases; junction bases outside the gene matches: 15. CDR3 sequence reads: CATSDLGRGVAADTQYF. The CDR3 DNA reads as TGTGCCACCAGTGACCTTGGGAGGGGTGTAGCGGCGGATACGCAGTATTTT.

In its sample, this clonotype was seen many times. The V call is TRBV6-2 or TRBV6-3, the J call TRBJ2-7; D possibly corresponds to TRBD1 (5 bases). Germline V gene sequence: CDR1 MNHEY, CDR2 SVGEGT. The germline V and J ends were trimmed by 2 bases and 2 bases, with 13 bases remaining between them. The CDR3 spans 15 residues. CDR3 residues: CASSYNSKGPYEQYV. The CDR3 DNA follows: TGTGCCAGCAGTTACAACTCGAAGGGGCCCTACGAGCAGTACGTC.

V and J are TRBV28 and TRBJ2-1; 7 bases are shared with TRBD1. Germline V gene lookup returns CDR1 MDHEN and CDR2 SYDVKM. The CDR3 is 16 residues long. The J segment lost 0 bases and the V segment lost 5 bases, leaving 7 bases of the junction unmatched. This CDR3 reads CASSPTGVRSYNEQFF. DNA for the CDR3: TGTGCCAGCAGTCCCACAGGGGTACGCTCCTACAATGAGCAGTTCTTC. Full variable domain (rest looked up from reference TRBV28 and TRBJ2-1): DVKVTQSSRYLVKRTGEKVFLECVQDMDHENMFWYRQDPGLGLRLIYFSYDVKMKEKGDIPEGYSVSREKKERFSLILESASTNQTSMYLCASSPTGVRSYNEQFFGPGTRLTVL.

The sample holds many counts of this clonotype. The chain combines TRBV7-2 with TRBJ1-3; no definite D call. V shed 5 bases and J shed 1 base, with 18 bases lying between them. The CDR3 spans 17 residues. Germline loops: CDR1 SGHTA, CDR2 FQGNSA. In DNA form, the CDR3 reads TGTGCCAGCAGCCCATTGCCCGCGTGGGAATCTGGAAACACCATATATTTT. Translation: CASSPLPAWESGNTIYF.

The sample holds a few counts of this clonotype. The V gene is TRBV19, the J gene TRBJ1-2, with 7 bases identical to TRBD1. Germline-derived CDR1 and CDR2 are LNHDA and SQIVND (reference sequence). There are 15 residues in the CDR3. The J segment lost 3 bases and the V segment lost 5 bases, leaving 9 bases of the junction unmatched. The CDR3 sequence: CASSFSRTGDYGYTF. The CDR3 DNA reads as TGTGCCAGTAGTTTCTCCAGGACAGGCGACTATGGCTACACCTTC.

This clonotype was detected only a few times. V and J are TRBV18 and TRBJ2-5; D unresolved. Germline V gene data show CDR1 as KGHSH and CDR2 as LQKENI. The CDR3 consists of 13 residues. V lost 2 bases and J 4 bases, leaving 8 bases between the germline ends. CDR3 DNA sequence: TGTGCCAGCTCACCAGTCGTATCAGAGACCCAGTACTTC. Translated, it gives CASSPVVSETQYF.

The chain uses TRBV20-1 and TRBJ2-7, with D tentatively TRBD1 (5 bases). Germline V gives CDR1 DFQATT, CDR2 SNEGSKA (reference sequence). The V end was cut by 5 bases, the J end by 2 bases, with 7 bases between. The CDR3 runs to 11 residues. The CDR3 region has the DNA TGCAGTGCTTGGACAACCTACGAGCAGTACTTC. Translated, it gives CSAWTTYEQYF.

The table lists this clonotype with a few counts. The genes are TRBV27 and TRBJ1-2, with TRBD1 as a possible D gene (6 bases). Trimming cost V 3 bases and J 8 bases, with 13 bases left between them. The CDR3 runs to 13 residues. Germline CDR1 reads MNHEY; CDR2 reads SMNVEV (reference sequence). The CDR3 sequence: CASSFVGGYGYTF. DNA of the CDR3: TGTGCCAGCAGTTTTGTGGGGGGCTACGGCTACACCTTC.

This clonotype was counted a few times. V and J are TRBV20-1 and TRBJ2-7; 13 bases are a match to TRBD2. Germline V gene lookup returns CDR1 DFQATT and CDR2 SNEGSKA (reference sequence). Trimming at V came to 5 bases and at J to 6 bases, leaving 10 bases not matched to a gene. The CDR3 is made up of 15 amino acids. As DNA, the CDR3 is TGCAGTGCTCCTAGGACTAGCGGGAGCGGGGGCGAGCAGTACTTC. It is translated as CSAPRTSGSGGEQYF.

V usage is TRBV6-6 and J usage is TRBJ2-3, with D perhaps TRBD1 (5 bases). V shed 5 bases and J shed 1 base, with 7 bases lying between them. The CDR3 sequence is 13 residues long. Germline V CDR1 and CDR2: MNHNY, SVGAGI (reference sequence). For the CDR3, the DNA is TGTGCCAGCAGTACAGGACGCACAGATACGCAGTATTTT. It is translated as CASSTGRTDTQYF.